Below are 4 T cell receptor beta chains sequenced from a single sample in a study of T cell repertoires in cytomegalovirus infection. TCRdb recomputed calls from the reads with MiXCR, one row per CDR3 protein. The data show hundreds of thousands of distinct CDR3 sequences, roughly 24% seen once. Sequenced: CD8+ T cells from PBMCs. The receptors originated from a human donor in good health (CMV status not recorded). Some clones in this sample may be carry-over from other donors' samples.

With regard to this clonotype: A read error may explain this, as a much larger clone is one base away. The chain combines TRBV7-6 with TRBJ2-3; no firm D call. The CDR3 is made up of 15 amino acids. CDR1 is SGHVS and CDR2 is FNYEAQ in the germline V gene. Trimming removed 4 bases at V and 5 bases at J, with 16 bases between. Written as DNA, the CDR3 is TGTGCCAGCAGCTCGCCCAATGGGGTGGGAGATACGCAGTATTTT. The encoded protein is CASSSPNGVGDTQYF.

This clonotype was counted between two and nine times. The rearrangement uses TRBV27 and TRBJ2-7; D possibly uses TRBD1 or TRBD2 (5 bases each). Trimming took 2 bases from V and 2 from J, leaving 19 bases between them. CDR1 is MNHEY, CDR2 SMNVEV, per germline (reference sequence). The CDR3 length is 17 residues. Here the CDR3 DNA reads TGTGCCAGCAGTTTACTTCACGGGACCCAAGGGACCTACGAGCAGTACTTC. This sequence encodes CASSLLHGTQGTYEQYF.

This clonotype was observed a few times. The rearrangement uses TRBV20-1 and TRBJ2-2, with a weak D call TRBD2 (6 bases). With 1 base removed from V and 7 bases from J, the gap between germline ends came to 19 bases. Looked up from germline, CDR1 is DFQATT and CDR2 is SNEGSKA (reference sequence). The CDR3 sequence is 16 residues long. CDR3 nucleotide sequence: TGCAGTGCTAGAGGGAGACCCACGGGCGGGATCGGGGAGCTGTTTTTT. Translation gives CSARGRPTGGIGELFF.

This clonotype was seen a handful of times. The chain recombines TRBV5-4 with TRBJ1-1; D is uncertain. V lost 4 bases and J lost 1, with 11 bases in between. The CDR3 has 14 residues. The V gene's germline CDR1 is SGHNT and CDR2 YYREEE (reference sequence). CDR3 residues: CASSPELGNTEAFF. The CDR3 nucleotides are TGTGCCAGCAGCCCAGAGTTGGGGAACACTGAAGCTTTCTTT.